This T cell receptor beta chain was observed in a study of T cell repertoires in cytomegalovirus infection. Background on the study: Public TCR beta signatures provided an indication of both CMV infection and a matching HLA type.

This clonotype was counted many times. The antigen is not known. Regarding the study as a whole: CMV carriers having the relevant HLA were flagged by cumulative public TCR beta family frequency. HLA-C-restricted CMV clonotypes gave the most frequent clonotype in two of eight donors.

MiXCR, run by TCRdb on the reads, gives a single entry per CDR3 protein. The sample has approximately 630,000 distinct CDR3 sequences, around 24% seen once. Germline lookup yields CDR1 SGHRS and CDR2 YFSETQ. CDR3 length: 15 amino acids. With 1 base removed from V and 0 bases from J, the gap between germline ends came to 7 bases. This sequence joins TRBV5-1 and TRBJ2-2, with D unclear. Sequences were obtained from CD8+ T cells from PBMCs. This clonotype was obtained from a human donor in good health (CMV status not recorded). Some clones in this sample may be carry-over from other donors' samples. The CDR3 DNA reads as TGCGCCAGCAGCTTGTCTAGTCCGAACACCGGGGAGCTGTTTTTT. Translating gives CASSLSSPNTGELFF.